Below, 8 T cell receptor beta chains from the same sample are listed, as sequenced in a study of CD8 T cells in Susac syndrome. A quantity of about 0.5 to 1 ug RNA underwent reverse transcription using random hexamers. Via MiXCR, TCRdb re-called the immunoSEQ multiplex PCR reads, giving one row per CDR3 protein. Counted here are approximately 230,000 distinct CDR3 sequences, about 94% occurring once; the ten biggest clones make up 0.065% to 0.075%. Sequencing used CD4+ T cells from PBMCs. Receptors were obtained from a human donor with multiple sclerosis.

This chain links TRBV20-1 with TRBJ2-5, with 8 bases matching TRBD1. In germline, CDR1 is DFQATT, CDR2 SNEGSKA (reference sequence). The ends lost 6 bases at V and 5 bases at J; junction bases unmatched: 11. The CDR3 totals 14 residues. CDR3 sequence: CSAKTPDRVETQYF. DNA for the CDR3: TGCAGTGCCAAGACGCCGGACAGGGTCGAGACCCAGTACTTC.

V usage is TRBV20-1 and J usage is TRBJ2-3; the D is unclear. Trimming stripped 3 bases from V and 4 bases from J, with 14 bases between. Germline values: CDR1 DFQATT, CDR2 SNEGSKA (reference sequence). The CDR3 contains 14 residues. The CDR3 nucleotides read TGCAGTGCTAGCGGTCCTTCGTCGGCAGATACGCAGTATTTT. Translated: CSASGPSSADTQYF.

This CDR3 reads CSVTGTTGDNEQFF. The CDR3 DNA reads as TGCAGCGTGACCGGGACTACAGGAGACAATGAGCAGTTCTTC. V usage is TRBV29-1 and J usage is TRBJ2-1, with 7 bases aligning to TRBD2. Germline trimming cut 6 bases from V and 5 bases from J; bases unmatched to any gene: 10. The CDR3 contains 14 residues. The germline CDR1 and CDR2 sequences are SQVTM and ANQGSEA.

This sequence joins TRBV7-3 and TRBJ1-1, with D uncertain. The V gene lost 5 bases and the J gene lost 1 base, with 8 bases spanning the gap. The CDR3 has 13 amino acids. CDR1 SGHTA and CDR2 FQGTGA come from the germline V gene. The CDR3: CASSRLSNTEAFF. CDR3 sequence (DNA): TGTGCCAGCAGCCGACTCTCGAACACTGAAGCTTTCTTT.

The CDR3 here is CSVEGGGTDTQYF. CDR3 DNA sequence: TGCAGCGTTGAAGGTGGGGGAACAGATACGCAGTATTTT. V usage is TRBV29-1 and J usage is TRBJ2-3; D tentatively fits TRBD1 or TRBD2 (5 bases each). V lost 1 base and J lost 3, with 8 bases in between. From germline, CDR1 is SQVTM and CDR2 ANQGSEA. The CDR3 covers 13 residues.

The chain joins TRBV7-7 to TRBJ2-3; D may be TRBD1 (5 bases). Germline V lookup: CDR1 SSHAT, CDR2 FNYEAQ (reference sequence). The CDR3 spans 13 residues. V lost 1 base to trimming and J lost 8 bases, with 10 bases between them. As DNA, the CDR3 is TGTGCCAGCAGCTTAGAGGGGTCAGGTACGCAGTATTTT. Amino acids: CASSLEGSGTQYF.

The CDR3, as DNA: TGTGCCAGCAGTTTAGAGGGGGGGCCCGGACAGGGTCTAAACTATGGCTACACCTTC. Protein: CASSLEGGPGQGLNYGYTF. V is TRBV27 and J is TRBJ1-2; 8 nucleotides match TRBD1. CDR3 length: 19 residues. Per the germline V gene, CDR1 is MNHEY and CDR2 is SMNVEV (reference sequence). V lost 2 bases to trimming and J lost 2 bases; unmatched junction nucleotides: 16.

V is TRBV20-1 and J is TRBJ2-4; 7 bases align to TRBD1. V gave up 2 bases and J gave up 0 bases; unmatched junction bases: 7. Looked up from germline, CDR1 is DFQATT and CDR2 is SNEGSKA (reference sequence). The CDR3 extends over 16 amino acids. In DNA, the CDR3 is TGCAGTGCTAGATTGTGGGACAGAAAAGCCAAAAACATTCAGTACTTC. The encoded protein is CSARLWDRKAKNIQYF.